These T cell receptor beta chains were read from a single sample in a study of cytomegalovirus exposure and HLA in healthy donors. Method: immunoSEQ multiplex PCR; TCRdb's copy keeps in-frame clones and lacks some. The sample carries roughly 120,000 clones, 65% to 90% recorded once. Sequencing input: PBMCs. The receptors originated from a woman aged 40 to 50 in good health and CMV-seronegative. CDR3s include the opening cysteine and the closing phenylalanine or tryptophan. A D gene is named only where the DNA matches it firmly. Rows may omit the clone size; those that give it use once, few, many or a size class.

TRBD2	.	TRBJ2-3	15	TRBV6-1	CASSELAGGPDTQYF	TGTGCCAGCAGTGAACTAGCGGGAGGGCCAGATACGCAGTATTTT
TRBD1	.	TRBJ1-2	13	TRBV19	CASRPHRGYGYTF	TGTGCCAGTAGGCCACACAGGGGCTATGGCTACACCTTC
TRBD2	.	TRBJ2-2	16	TRBV25-1	CASSGTGTRRPGELFF	TGTGCCAGCAGTGGTACCGGGACTAGAAGGCCCGGGGAGCTGTTTTTT
TRBD1	.	TRBJ1-4	16	TRBV25-1	CASSEWAGQGSEKLFF	TGTGCCAGCAGTGAATGGGCGGGACAGGGGAGTGAAAAACTGTTTTTT
.	.	TRBJ2-5	14	TRBV2	CASKRTVLQETQYF	TGTGCCAGCAAGCGGACAGTCTTACAAGAGACCCAGTACTTC
.	.	TRBJ1-3	17	TRBV11-2	CASSPLATGGSGNTIYF	TGTGCCAGCAGCCCCTTAGCGACAGGAGGCTCTGGAAACACCATATATTTT
TRBD2	once	TRBJ2-5	14	TRBV19	CASSTGTSQETQYF	TGTGCCAGTAGTACCGGGACTAGCCAAGAGACCCAGTACTTC
.	.	TRBJ2-7	13	TRBV18	CASSGRVGYEQYF	TGTGCCAGCTCAGGGCGCGTCGGATACGAGCAGTACTTC
.	.	TRBJ2-5	15	TRBV6-1	CACRSRLGFQETQYF	TGTGCCTGCCGCTCTCGTCTCGGGTTCCAAGAGACCCAGTACTTC
TRBD2	.	TRBJ2-1	16	TRBV5-4	CASSLGGLAEYNEQFF	TGTGCCAGCAGCTTGGGGGGACTAGCGGAATACAATGAGCAGTTCTTC
.	few	TRBJ2-6	14	TRBV5-1	CASSYERGANVLTF	TGCGCCAGCAGCTACGAACGGGGGGCCAACGTCCTGACTTTC
TRBD1	.	TRBJ1-5	15	TRBV5-6	CASSSRQGWDQPQHF	TGTGCCAGCAGCTCGAGACAGGGTTGGGATCAGCCCCAGCATTTT
TRBD2	.	TRBJ2-7	12	TRBV18	CASSQLAEEQYF	TGTGCCAGCTCACAACTAGCGGAAGAGCAGTACTTC
.	few	TRBJ1-1	15	TRBV6-5	CASSYRPGMNTEAFF	TGTGCCAGCAGTTACCGGCCGGGGATGAACACTGAAGCTTTCTTT
.	.	TRBJ1-2	16	TRBV6-6	CASSYSIGGTNYGYTF	TGTGCCAGCAGTTACTCGATAGGGGGTACTAACTATGGCTACACCTTC
.	.	TRBJ2-5	13	TRBV29-1	CSVGRGVGETQYF	TGCAGCGTTGGGAGGGGTGTGGGCGAGACCCAGTACTTC
.	.	TRBJ1-3	16	TRBV5-1	CASSFGLASSGNTIYF	TGCGCCAGCAGCTTCGGCCTAGCCAGCTCTGGAAACACCATATATTTT
TRBD1	.	TRBJ1-1	14	TRBV19	CASIRTGRNTEAFF	TGTGCCAGTATAAGGACAGGAAGGAACACTGAAGCTTTCTTT
.	.	TRBJ1-2	13	TRBV7-2	CASSHGDTRFRTF	TGTGCCAGCAGCCATGGGGACACCCGATTTCGCACCTTC
TRBD2	.	TRBJ2-1	17	TRBV2	CASSDPFRLAGYNEQFF	TGTGCCAGCAGTGACCCTTTCCGACTAGCAGGTTACAATGAGCAGTTCTTC
TRBD2	.	TRBJ2-7	16	TRBV6-1	CASSESVLAGTYEQYF	TGTGCCAGCAGTGAATCGGTACTAGCGGGAACCTACGAGCAGTACTTC
.	once	TRBJ1-2	11	TRBV25-1	CASSTGSGYTF	TGTGCCAGCAGCACAGGGAGCGGCTACACCTTC
.	.	TRBJ1-1	17	TRBV21-1	CASSKGVSRQSKTEAFF	TGTGCCAGCAGCAAAGGAGTAAGTAGACAGTCAAAGACTGAAGCTTTCTTT
.	.	TRBJ2-1	13	TRBV5-4	CASSPVGSDEQFF	TGTGCCAGCAGCCCCGTGGGGAGTGATGAGCAGTTCTTC
.	.	TRBJ2-7	12	TRBV18	CASSPESYEQYF	TGTGCCAGCTCACCAGAGTCCTACGAGCAGTACTTC
TRBD1	.	TRBJ2-1	16	TRBV11-1	CASSFGRGREINEQFF	TGTGCCAGCAGCTTTGGTAGGGGGCGCGAAATCAATGAGCAGTTCTTC
.	.	TRBJ1-1	14	TRBV5-1	CASSKAGPNTEAFF	TGCGCCAGCAGCAAGGCAGGTCCGAACACTGAAGCTTTCTTT
.	.	TRBJ1-2	16	TRBV2	CASERVPRGLSTGYTF	TGTGCCAGCGAAAGGGTCCCCAGGGGCCTTTCTACTGGCTACACCTTC
.	few	TRBJ2-7	14	TRBV4-1	CASSLAGVTYEQYF	TGCGCCAGCAGCCTGGCAGGGGTCACCTACGAGCAGTACTTC
.	.	TRBJ1-5	15	TRBV19	CASSIDRGGNQPQHF	TGTGCCAGTAGTATAGATCGGGGGGGAAATCAGCCCCAGCATTTT
.	.	TRBJ2-7	12	TRBV28	CATKRATYEQYF	TGTGCCACCAAACGTGCCACCTACGAGCAGTACTTC
.	.	TRBJ1-1	16	TRBV18	CASSRDRQHQNTEAFF	TGTGCCAGCTCACGAGATCGACAGCATCAAAACACTGAAGCTTTCTTT
.	.	TRBJ2-1	16	TRBV7-9	CSSSLDLRRSYNEQFF	TGTTCCAGCAGCTTAGACTTGAGGCGCAGCTACAATGAGCAGTTCTTC
.	.	TRBJ2-7	14	TRBV7-2	CASSPRRGAYEQYF	TGTGCCAGCAGCCCCCGCAGGGGCGCCTACGAGCAGTACTTC
.	.	TRBJ2-3	15	TRBV5-6	CASSPDPAGVDTQYF	TGTGCCAGCAGCCCCGACCCGGCCGGGGTAGATACGCAGTATTTT